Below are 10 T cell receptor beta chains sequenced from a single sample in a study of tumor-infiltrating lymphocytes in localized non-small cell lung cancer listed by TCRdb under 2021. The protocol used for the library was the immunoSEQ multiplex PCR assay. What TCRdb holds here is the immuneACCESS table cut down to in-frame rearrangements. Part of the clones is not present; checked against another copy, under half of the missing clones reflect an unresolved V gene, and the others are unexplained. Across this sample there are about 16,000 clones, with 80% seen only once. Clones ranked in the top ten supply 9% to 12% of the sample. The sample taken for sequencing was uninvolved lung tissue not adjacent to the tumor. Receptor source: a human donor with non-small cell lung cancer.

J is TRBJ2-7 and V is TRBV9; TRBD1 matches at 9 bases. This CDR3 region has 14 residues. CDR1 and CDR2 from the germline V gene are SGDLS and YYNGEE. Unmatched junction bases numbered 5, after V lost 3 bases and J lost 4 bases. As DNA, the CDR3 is TGTGCCAGCAGCGGGGGACAGGGTGATTACGAGCAGTACTTC. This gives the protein CASSGGQGDYEQYF. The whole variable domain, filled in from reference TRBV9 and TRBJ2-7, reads DSGVTQTPKHLITATGQRVTLRCSPRSGDLSVYWYQQSLDQGLQFLIQYYNGEERAKGNILERFSAQQFPDLHSELNLSSLELGDSALYFCASSGGQGDYEQYFGPGTRLTVT.

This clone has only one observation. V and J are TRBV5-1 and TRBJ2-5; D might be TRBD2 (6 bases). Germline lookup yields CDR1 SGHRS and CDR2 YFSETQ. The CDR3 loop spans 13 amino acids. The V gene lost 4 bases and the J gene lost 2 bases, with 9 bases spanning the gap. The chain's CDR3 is CASSPGGQETQYF. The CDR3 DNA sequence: TGCGCCAGCAGCCCCGGAGGGCAAGAGACCCAGTACTTC.

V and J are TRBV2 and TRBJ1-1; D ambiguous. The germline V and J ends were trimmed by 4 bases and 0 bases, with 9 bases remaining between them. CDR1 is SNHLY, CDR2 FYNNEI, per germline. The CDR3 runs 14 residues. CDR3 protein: CASSVERLNTEAFF. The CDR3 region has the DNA TGTGCCAGCAGTGTAGAGAGGTTGAACACTGAAGCTTTCTTT. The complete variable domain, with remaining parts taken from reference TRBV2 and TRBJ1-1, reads EPEVTQTPSHQVTQMGQEVILRCVPISNHLYFYWYRQILGQKVEFLVSFYNNEISEKSEIFDDQFSVERPDGSNFTLKIRSTKLEDSAMYFCASSVERLNTEAFFGQGTRLTVV.

CDR3 amino acids: CASSYRSHLSYNEQFF. The DNA for the CDR3 is TGTGCCAGCAGTTATCGAAGCCATCTATCCTACAATGAGCAGTTCTTC. This sequence joins TRBV6-5 and TRBJ2-1, with D uncertain. CDR3 length equals 16 residues. The germline V gene encodes CDR1 MNHEY and CDR2 SVGAGI. V was pared by 3 bases and J by 1 base, with 13 bases between.

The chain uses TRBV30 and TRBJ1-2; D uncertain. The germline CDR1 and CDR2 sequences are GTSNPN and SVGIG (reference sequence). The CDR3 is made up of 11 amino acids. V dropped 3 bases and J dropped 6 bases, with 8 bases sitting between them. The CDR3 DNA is TGTGCCTGGAGCAAAGAACATGGCTACACCTTC. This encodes CAWSKEHGYTF.

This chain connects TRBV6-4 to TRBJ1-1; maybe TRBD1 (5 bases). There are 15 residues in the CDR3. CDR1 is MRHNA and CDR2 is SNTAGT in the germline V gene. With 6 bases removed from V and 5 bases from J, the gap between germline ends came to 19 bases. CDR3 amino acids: CASRMMAARGTEAFF. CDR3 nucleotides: TGTGCCAGCAGGATGATGGCGGCCCGGGGGACTGAAGCTTTCTTT.

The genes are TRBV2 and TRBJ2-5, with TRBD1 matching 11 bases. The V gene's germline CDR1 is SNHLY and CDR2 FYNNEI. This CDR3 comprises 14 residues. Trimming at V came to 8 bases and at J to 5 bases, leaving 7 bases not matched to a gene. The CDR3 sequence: CASSADRGPETQYF. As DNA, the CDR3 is TGTGCCAGCTCCGCGGACAGGGGGCCCGAGACCCAGTACTTC.

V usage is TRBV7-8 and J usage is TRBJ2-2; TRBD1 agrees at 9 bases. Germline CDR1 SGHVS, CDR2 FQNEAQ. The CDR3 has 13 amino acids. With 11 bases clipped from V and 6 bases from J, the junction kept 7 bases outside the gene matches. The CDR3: CAGGQGLPGELFF. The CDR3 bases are TGTGCCGGGGGACAGGGATTGCCCGGGGAGCTGTTTTTT.

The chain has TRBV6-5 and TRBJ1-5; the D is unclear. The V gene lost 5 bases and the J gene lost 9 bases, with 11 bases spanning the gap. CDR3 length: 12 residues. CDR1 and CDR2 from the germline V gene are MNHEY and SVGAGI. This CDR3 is CASSERSGPQHF. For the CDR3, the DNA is TGTGCCAGCAGTGAGCGGTCCGGGCCCCAGCATTTT.

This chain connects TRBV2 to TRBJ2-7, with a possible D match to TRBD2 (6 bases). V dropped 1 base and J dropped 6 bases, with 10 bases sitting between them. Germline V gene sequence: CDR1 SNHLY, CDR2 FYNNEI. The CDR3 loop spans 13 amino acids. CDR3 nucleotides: TGTGCCAGCAGTGAAGGGCAGGGAGGCGAGCAGTACTTC. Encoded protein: CASSEGQGGEQYF.